This T cell receptor beta chain is from a study of blood T cell repertoires in COVID-19. Study in general: Some COVID-19 samples were acute and others convalescent; all came from the United States, Italy and Spain. T cells, B-cell-depleted T cells, or PBMCs supplied cDNA or gDNA.

The germline gives CDR1 MNHEY, CDR2 SMNVEV (reference sequence). With 6 bases removed from V and 2 bases from J, the gap between germline ends came to 14 bases. The CDR3 loop spans 15 amino acids. This clone was seen ten or more times. Per the original methods: Using reference gene primer amplification, nucleated cell counts were estimated. TCRdb's table, derived via immunoSEQ multiplex PCR, lists solely in-frame clones and lacks some. That table supplies the V and J calls and clone size; D and trimming were determined from the DNA. The data contain roughly 300,000 clones, roughly 87% of them singletons.

The clonotype was recovered from a young man with active or convalescent COVID-19. This sequence joins TRBV27 and TRBJ2-1; D remains ambiguous. Sequences were obtained from peripheral blood. Here the CDR3 DNA reads TGTGCCAGCAGCCTCTCTAGTCCAGCCTACAATGAGCAGTTCTTC. As protein: CASSLSSPAYNEQFF.